The clone carrying this T cell receptor beta chain occurred a few times. Between the trimmed V and J ends, which lost 0 bases and 0 bases, there was a span of 6 bases. From germline, CDR1 is SGDLS and CDR2 YYNGEE. The CDR3 spans 15 residues. The data were obtained in a study of blood T cell repertoires in COVID-19. Study as a whole: Acute and convalescent COVID-19 samples came from the United States, Italy and Spain. From T cells, B-cell-depleted T cells, or PBMCs came the material, which was cDNA or gDNA.

Methods used by the authors: It was from reference gene primer amplification that nucleated cell counts were estimated. This table comes from immunoSEQ multiplex PCR, and its TCRdb copy is limited to in-frame clones, with some not included. D and trimming were read from the DNA, whereas the V and J calls and clone size are those reported in that table. The sample consists of over 100,000 clones, 81% of them appearing once. The receptor's source is a human donor in a cohort sampled during active COVID-19. The chain combines TRBV9 with TRBJ2-2; D not certain. The specimen sequenced was peripheral blood. DNA for the CDR3: TGTGCCAGCAGCGTAGGACTGACGAACACCGGGGAGCTGTTTTTT. Protein sequence: CASSVGLTNTGELFF.